The next 10 T cell receptor beta chains were all read from a single sample in a study of a mutant IDH1 vaccine in newly diagnosed glioma. The assay was immunoSEQ multiplex PCR, and TCRdb's table has in-frame clones only and misses some. The sample yields 60,000 to 70,000 clones, about four fifths seen once. No antigen has been identified for these receptors. Time point in this sample: week 47, end of study. With topical imiquimod, each dose of the vaccine consisted of 300 ug of mutant IDH1 20-mer peptide. The sequences come from PBMCs, collected from a glioma patient whose treatment included an IDH1 peptide vaccine. Receptors originate from a man between 25 and 39 years old with glioma.

The rearrangement uses TRBV28 and TRBJ2-7; TRBD1 matches at 9 bases. The CDR3 is 13 amino acids. With V trimmed by 6 bases and J by 5 bases, 5 bases remained unmatched. Germline V gene sequence: CDR1 MDHEN, CDR2 SYDVKM. The DNA of the CDR3 is TGTGCCAGCAGAACTCGGGACAGGGACGAGCAGTACTTC. The encoded protein is CASRTRDRDEQYF.

The chain combines TRBV6-4 with TRBJ1-6; 7 bases agree with TRBD1. CDR1 is MRHNA and CDR2 is SNTAGT in the germline V gene. With V trimmed by 3 bases and J by 10 bases, 6 bases remained unmatched. This CDR3 contains 14 residues. The CDR3 spells CASSESGGRSPLHF. CDR3 sequence (DNA): TGTGCCAGCAGTGAATCAGGGGGGCGATCACCCCTCCACTTT.

The CDR3 bases are TGTGCCAGCAGCGTAGGCTCTGTCATTAAGGGGGAGAAGAAACTGTTTTTT. Translating gives CASSVGSVIKGEKKLFF. This rearrangement joins TRBV9 to TRBJ1-4, with D possibly TRBD1 on 6 matching bases. The CDR3 runs 17 residues. The V and J ends lost 0 bases and 11 bases respectively, with 23 bases between them. The germline gives CDR1 SGDLS, CDR2 YYNGEE. Full variable domain (missing parts from reference TRBV9 and TRBJ1-4): DSGVTQTPKHLITATGQRVTLRCSPRSGDLSVYWYQQSLDQGLQFLIQYYNGEERAKGNILERFSAQQFPDLHSELNLSSLELGDSALYFCASSVGSVIKGEKKLFFGSGTQLSVL.

V and J are TRBV28 and TRBJ1-1; tentative D call: TRBD1 (5 bases). CDR3 length: 13 amino acids. V gave up 5 bases and J gave up 11 bases, with 18 bases separating them. Per the germline V gene, CDR1 is MDHEN and CDR2 is SYDVKM. The CDR3 sequence: CASSETAIKEAFF. The CDR3 DNA is TGTGCCAGCAGTGAGACAGCGATAAAGGAGGCTTTCTTT.

This chain uses TRBV9 with TRBJ1-1; D is unresolved. CDR1 and CDR2 from the germline V gene are SGDLS and YYNGEE. V lost 5 bases and J 4 bases, leaving 9 bases between the germline ends. This CDR3 is built from 12 residues. CDR3 nucleotide sequence: TGTGCCAGCAGTCCCGTGTCCACTGAAGCTTTCTTT. Translating it yields CASSPVSTEAFF.

This sequence joins TRBV7-8 and TRBJ1-4; D might be TRBD1 (6 bases). V lost 5 bases and J 8 bases, leaving 18 bases between the germline ends. Germline V lookup: CDR1 SGHVS, CDR2 FQNEAQ. The CDR3 has 15 amino acids. The CDR3 here is CASSLFRGAGEKLFF. For the CDR3, the DNA is TGTGCCAGCAGCCTATTCCGGGGGGCTGGGGAAAAACTGTTTTTT.

The gene calls are TRBV6-6 and TRBJ2-5; tentatively, D is TRBD1 (6 bases). This CDR3 has 15 residues. The V gene lost 2 bases and the J gene lost 2 bases, with 12 bases spanning the gap. The germline V gene has CDR1 MNHNY and CDR2 SVGAGI (reference sequence). As DNA, the CDR3 is TGTGCCAGCAGTTACCCGGGACAATCGCAAGAGACCCAGTACTTC. It is translated as CASSYPGQSQETQYF.

The chain is built from TRBV5-1 and TRBJ1-1; D gene ambiguous. Between the trimmed V and J ends, which lost 0 bases and 7 bases, there was a span of 16 bases. CDR3 length: 15 residues. In germline, CDR1 is SGHRS, CDR2 YFSETQ. CDR3 amino acids: CASSLGANPALEAFF. In DNA, the CDR3 is TGCGCCAGCAGCTTGGGGGCAAACCCAGCTCTTGAAGCTTTCTTT.

This sequence joins TRBV5-1 and TRBJ2-7, with a weak D call TRBD2 (6 bases). With 0 bases removed from V and 1 base from J, the gap between germline ends came to 20 bases. The V gene's germline CDR1 is SGHRS and CDR2 YFSETQ. This CDR3 is built from 18 residues. The CDR3 loop is CASSLGRGLAGQSYEQYF. The CDR3 bases are TGCGCCAGCAGCTTGGGGCGGGGTCTTGCGGGGCAATCCTACGAGCAGTACTTC.

This chain uses TRBV19 with TRBJ1-2, with D uncertain. The germline gives CDR1 LNHDA, CDR2 SQIVND (reference sequence). The length of the CDR3 is 15 residues. Trimming stripped 1 base from V and 7 bases from J, with 16 bases between. The CDR3 protein is CASSIGSALGGGYTF. DNA for the CDR3: TGTGCCAGTAGTATAGGGTCCGCTCTAGGCGGTGGCTACACCTTC.